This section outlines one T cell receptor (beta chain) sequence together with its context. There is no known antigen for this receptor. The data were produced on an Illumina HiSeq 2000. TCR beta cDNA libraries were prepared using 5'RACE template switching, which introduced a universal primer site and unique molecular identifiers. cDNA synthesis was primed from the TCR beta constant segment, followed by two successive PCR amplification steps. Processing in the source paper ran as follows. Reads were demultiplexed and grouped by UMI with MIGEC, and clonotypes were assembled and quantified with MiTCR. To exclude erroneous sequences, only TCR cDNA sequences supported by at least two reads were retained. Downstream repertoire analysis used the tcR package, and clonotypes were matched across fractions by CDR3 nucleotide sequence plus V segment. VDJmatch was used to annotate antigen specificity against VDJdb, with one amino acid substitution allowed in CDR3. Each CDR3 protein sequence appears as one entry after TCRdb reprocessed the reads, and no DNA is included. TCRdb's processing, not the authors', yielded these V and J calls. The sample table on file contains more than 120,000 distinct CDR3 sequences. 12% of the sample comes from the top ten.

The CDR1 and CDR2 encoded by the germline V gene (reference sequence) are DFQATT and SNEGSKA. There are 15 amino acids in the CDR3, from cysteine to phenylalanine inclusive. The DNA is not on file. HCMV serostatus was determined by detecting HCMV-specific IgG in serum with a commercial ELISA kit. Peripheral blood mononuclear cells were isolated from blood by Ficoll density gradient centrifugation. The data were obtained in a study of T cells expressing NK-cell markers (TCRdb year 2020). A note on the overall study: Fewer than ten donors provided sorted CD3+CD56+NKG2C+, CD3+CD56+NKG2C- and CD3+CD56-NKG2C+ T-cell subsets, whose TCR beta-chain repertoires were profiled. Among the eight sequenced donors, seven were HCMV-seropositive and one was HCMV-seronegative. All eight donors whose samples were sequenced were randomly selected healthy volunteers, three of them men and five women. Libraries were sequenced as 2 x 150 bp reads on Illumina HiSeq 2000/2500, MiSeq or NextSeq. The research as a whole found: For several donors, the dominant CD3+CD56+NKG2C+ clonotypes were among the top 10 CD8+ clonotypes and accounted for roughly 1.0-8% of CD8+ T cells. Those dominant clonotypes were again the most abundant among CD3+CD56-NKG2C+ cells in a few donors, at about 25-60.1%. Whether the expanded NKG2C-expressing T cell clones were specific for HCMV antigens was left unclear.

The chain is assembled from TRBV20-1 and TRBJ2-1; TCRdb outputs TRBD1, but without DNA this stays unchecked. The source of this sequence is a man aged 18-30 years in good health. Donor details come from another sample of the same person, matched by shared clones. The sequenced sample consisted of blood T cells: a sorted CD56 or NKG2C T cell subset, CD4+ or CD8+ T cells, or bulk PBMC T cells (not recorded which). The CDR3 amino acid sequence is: CSARLPPGGFNEQFF.